This entry lists 15 T cell receptor beta chains sequenced from one sample in a study of T cell responses to AZD1222 COVID-19 vaccine. Measured with immunoSEQ multiplex PCR; TCRdb has only the in-frame clones, and not every one. This sample has nearly 100,000 clones, with about 88% found just once. The material was peripheral blood, obtained on day 0 of AZD1222 vaccination. These receptors all stem from an adult in good health.

V gene TRBV5-4 combines with J gene TRBJ1-2, with no clear D. This CDR3 comprises 15 residues. Germline CDR1 SGHNT, CDR2 YYREEE (reference sequence). Trimming cost V 0 bases and J 4 bases, with 13 bases left between them. CDR3 residues: CASSLDTGLGYGYTF. The CDR3 nucleotides read TGTGCCAGCAGCTTGGATACGGGTTTGGGCTATGGCTACACCTTC.

This clone was counted a single time. The CDR3, as DNA: TGTGCCAGCAGGGTGGGGACGGGAGTTTATGGCTACACCTTC. Protein: CASRVGTGVYGYTF. This rearrangement joins TRBV6-5 to TRBJ1-2, with D perhaps TRBD1 (5 bases). Germline lookup yields CDR1 MNHEY and CDR2 SVGAGI. There are 14 residues in the CDR3. V was pared by 6 bases and J by 5 bases, with 16 bases between.

CDR3 sequence: CSAAQGLNTEAFF. The CDR3 region has the DNA TGCAGCGCCGCCCAGGGGTTGAACACTGAAGCTTTCTTT. The genes are TRBV29-1 and TRBJ1-1; TRBD1 might be the D (6 bases). The V end lost 7 bases, the J end lost 0 bases, and 12 bases lay between the germline ends. The CDR3 has 13 residues. Germline V CDR1 and CDR2: SQVTM, ANQGSEA.

The rearrangement joins TRBV7-9 to TRBJ1-5, with TRBD1 matching over 7 bases. Per the germline V gene, CDR1 is SEHNR and CDR2 is FQNEAQ (reference sequence). The trim removed 4 bases at V and 7 bases at J, leaving 4 bases unmatched. This CDR3 is 13 amino acids long. CDR3 loop: CASSSTGSQPQHF. The CDR3 DNA reads TGTGCCAGCAGCTCGACAGGGAGCCAGCCCCAGCATTTT. The whole variable domain, filled in from reference TRBV7-9 and TRBJ1-5, reads DTGVSQNPRHKITKRGQNVTFRCDPISEHNRLYWYRQTLGQGPEFLTYFQNEAQLEKSRLLSDRFSAERPKGSFSTLEIQRTEQGDSAMYLCASSSTGSQPQHFGDGTRLSIL.

This chain uses TRBV10-3 with TRBJ2-2, with D perhaps TRBD2 (7 bases). The V end was cut by 6 bases, the J end by 6 bases, with 14 bases between. Germline CDR1 is ENHRY and CDR2 is SYGVKD. The CDR3 has 14 amino acids. The CDR3 bases are TGTGCCATCAGACAGGGAGGGGACTCCGGGGAGCTGTTTTTT. Protein: CAIRQGGDSGELFF.

The chain combines TRBV11-2 with TRBJ2-7, with TRBD1 identical over 10 bases. The J segment lost 0 bases and the V segment lost 8 bases, leaving 4 bases of the junction unmatched. The CDR3 runs to 14 residues. In germline, CDR1 is SGHAT, CDR2 FQNNGV. The CDR3 here is CASQGQGLSYEQYF. CDR3 coding DNA: TGTGCCAGCCAGGGACAGGGGCTCTCCTACGAGCAGTACTTC.

The chain uses TRBV9 and TRBJ2-5; perhaps TRBD1 as D (6 bases). The CDR3 extends over 20 amino acids. CDR1 is SGDLS, CDR2 YYNGEE, per germline. Trimming removed 2 bases from V and 2 bases from J, with 28 bases in between. The CDR3 spells CASSVSVAASGVPPQETQYF. The DNA of the CDR3 is TGTGCCAGCAGCGTCTCCGTCGCCGCCTCAGGGGTTCCCCCACAAGAGACCCAGTACTTC.

This chain connects TRBV6-5 to TRBJ2-1, with 9 positions matching TRBD1. This CDR3 is 14 amino acids long. V was clipped by 4 bases and J by 3 bases; unmatched bases: 1. In germline, CDR1 is MNHEY, CDR2 SVGAGI. The CDR3 nucleotides read TGTGCCAGCAGTTGGGACAGGGACTACAATGAGCAGTTCTTC. It is translated as CASSWDRDYNEQFF.

The chain recombines TRBV5-6 with TRBJ2-1; D unclear. V lost 2 bases to trimming and J lost 0 bases, with 3 bases between them. CDR3 size: 13 residues. Per the germline V gene, CDR1 is SGHDT and CDR2 is YYEEEE. The CDR3 sequence is CASSFFSYNEQFF. CDR3 sequence (DNA): TGTGCCAGCAGCTTTTTCTCCTACAATGAGCAGTTCTTC.

The J gene is TRBJ2-7, the V gene TRBV23-1; D remains ambiguous. TRBV23-1 is sorted into the ORF group, with uncertain function. V was cut by 3 bases and J by 1 base, with 7 bases left in between. The CDR3 loop spans 13 amino acids. The CDR3 loop reads CASSHAVSYEQYF. CDR3 sequence (DNA): TGCGCCAGCAGTCACGCGGTTTCCTACGAGCAGTACTTC.

The CDR3 nucleotides read TGCGCCAGCAAAGGGGGTCTGACAGGGGGCTCTGAGCAGTTCTTC. Protein sequence: CASKGGLTGGSEQFF. The chain is built from TRBV10-2 and TRBJ2-1; TRBD1 matches at 10 bases. CDR1 and CDR2 (germline): WSHSY, SAAADI. V lost 7 bases and J lost 9; bases outside the gene matches: 12. The CDR3 is made up of 15 amino acids.

V gene TRBV12-3 or TRBV12-4 combines with J gene TRBJ2-7; unclear D gene. V dropped 3 bases and J dropped 1 base, with 1 base sitting between them. The CDR3 has 11 residues. This chain's CDR3 is CASSFSYEQYF. CDR3 in DNA: TGTGCCAGCAGTTTTTCCTACGAGCAGTACTTC.

The CDR3: CASSYWSSGAKETQYF. The DNA for the CDR3 is TGTGCCAGCAGTTACTGGTCTAGCGGGGCTAAAGAGACCCAGTACTTC. The V and J genes are TRBV6-5 and TRBJ2-5, with TRBD2 identical over 9 bases. This CDR3 comprises 16 residues. The V gene's germline CDR1 is MNHEY and CDR2 SVGAGI. The V segment lost 1 base and the J segment 3 bases; nucleotides outside the gene matches: 6.

The V call is TRBV24-1, the J call TRBJ1-2; tentatively, D is TRBD1 (6 bases). This CDR3 spans 16 amino acids. Per the germline V gene, CDR1 is KGHDR and CDR2 is SFDVKD. V was cut by 0 bases and J by 4 bases, with 14 bases left in between. In DNA form, the CDR3 reads TGTGCCACCAGTGATTTGAGTGGGGGGCCCGCCTATGGCTACACCTTC. This sequence encodes CATSDLSGGPAYGYTF.

The rearrangement joins TRBV7-2 to TRBJ2-2, with 11 bases lining up with TRBD2. Per the germline V gene, CDR1 is SGHTA and CDR2 is FQGNSA. V lost 5 bases to trimming and J lost 6 bases; unmatched junction nucleotides: 5. This CDR3 region has 15 residues. CDR3 residues: CASSETSGVPGELFF. In nucleotides, the CDR3 is TGTGCCAGCAGCGAGACTAGCGGGGTGCCCGGGGAGCTGTTTTTT.